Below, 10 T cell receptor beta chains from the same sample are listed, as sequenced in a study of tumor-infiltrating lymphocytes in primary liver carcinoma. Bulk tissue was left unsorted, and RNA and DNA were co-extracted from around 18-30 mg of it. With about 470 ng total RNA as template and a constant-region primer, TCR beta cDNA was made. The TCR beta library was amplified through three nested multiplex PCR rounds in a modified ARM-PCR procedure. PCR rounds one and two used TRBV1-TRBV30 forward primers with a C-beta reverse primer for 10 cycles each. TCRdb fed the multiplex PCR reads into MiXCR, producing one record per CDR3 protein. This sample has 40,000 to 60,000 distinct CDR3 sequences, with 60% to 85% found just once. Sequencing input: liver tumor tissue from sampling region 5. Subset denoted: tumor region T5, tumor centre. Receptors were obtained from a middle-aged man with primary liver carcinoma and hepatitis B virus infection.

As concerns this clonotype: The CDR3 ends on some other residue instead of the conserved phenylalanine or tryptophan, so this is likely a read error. CDR3 sequence (DNA): TGTGCCAGCAGCCAATCGGGACAGGGATACAATGAGCAGTTCATC. As protein: CASSQSGQGYNEQFI. This chain uses TRBV4-1 with TRBJ2-1; 9 positions agree with TRBD1. Germline V gene lookup returns CDR1 MGHRA and CDR2 YSYEKL. This CDR3 is built from 15 residues.

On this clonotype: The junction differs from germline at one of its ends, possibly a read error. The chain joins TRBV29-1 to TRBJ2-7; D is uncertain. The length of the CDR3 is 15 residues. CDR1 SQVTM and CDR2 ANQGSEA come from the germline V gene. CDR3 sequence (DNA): TGTAACGTTGAAGAACCCGGCAGGCTGACCTACGAGCAGTACTTC. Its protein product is CNVEEPGRLTYEQYF.

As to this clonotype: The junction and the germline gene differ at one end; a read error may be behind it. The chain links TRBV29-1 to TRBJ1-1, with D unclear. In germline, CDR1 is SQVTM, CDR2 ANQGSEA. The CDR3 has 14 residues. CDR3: CGVALAGMGTEAFF. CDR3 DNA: TGCGGCGTCGCATTAGCGGGGATGGGAACTGAAGCTTTCTTT.

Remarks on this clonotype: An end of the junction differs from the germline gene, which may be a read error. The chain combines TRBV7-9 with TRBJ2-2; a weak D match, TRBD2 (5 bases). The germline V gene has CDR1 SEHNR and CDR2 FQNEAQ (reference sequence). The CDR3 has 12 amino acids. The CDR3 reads CASSLFNGELIF. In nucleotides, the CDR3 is TGTGCCAGCAGCTTATTTAACGGGGAGCTGATTTTT.

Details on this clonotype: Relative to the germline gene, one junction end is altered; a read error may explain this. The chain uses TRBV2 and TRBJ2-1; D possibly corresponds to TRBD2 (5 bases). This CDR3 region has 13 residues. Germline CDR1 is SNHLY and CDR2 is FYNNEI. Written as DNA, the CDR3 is TGTGCCAACAGTGCTATCGAGGGCAATGAGCAGTCCTTC. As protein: CANSAIEGNEQSF.

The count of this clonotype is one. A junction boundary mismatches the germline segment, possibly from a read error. The CDR3 bases are TGTGCCTGCAGACGCACTACCGGGACTTACTACAATGAGCAGTTCTTC. It codes for CACRRTTGTYYNEQFF. The chain combines TRBV28 with TRBJ2-1, with a possible D match to TRBD2 (6 bases). Per germline, CDR1 MDHEN and CDR2 SYDVKM. CDR3 length: 16 residues.

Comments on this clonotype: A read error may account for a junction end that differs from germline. CDR3 coding DNA: TGTTCCATCGGGGCTAGCGGGTCGAGCACCGGGGAGCTGTTTTTT. This translates into CSIGASGSSTGELFF. The J gene is TRBJ2-2, the V gene TRBV10-3; 8 bases line up with TRBD2. Germline V gene data show CDR1 as ENHRY and CDR2 as SYGVKD. This CDR3 has 15 residues.

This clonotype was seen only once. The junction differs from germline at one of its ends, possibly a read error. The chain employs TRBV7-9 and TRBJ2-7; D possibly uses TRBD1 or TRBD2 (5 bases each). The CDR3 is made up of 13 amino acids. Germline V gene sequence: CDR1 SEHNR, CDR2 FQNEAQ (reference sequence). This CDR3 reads CAGTLGEHYEQYF. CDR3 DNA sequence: TGTGCCGGAACTTTGGGGGAGCACTACGAGCAATACTTC.

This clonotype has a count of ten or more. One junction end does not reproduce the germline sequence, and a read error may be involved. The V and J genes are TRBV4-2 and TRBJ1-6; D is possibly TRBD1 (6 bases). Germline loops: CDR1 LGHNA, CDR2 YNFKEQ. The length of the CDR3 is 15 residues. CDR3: CASSRLDSENSPPHF. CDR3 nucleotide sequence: TGTGCCAGCAGCCGCTTGGACAGTGAGAATTCACCCCCCCACTTT.

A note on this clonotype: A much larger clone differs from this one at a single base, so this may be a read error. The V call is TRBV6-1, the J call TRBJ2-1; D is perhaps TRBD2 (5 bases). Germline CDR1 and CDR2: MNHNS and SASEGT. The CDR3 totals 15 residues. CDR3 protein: CATRAAAEPYSEQFF. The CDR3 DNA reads TGTGCCACACGAGCAGCGGCAGAGCCCTACAGTGAGCAGTTCTTC.